This T cell receptor beta chain was observed in a study of early T cells in non-severe SARS-CoV-2 infection. Study in general: Sequencing of bulk RNA from unsorted whole blood was done, without chain pairing. Study-wide results and caveats: In VDJdb matching, anti-spike CD8 responses were favored while private and CD4 specificities went missing.

Details on this clonotype: Its specificity is unknown.

Unique molecular identifiers tagged individual cDNA molecules. MiXCR, run by TCRdb on the 5' RACE reads, gives a single entry per CDR3 protein. This table has around 70,000 distinct CDR3 sequences, less than 9.5% appearing once. V was shortened by 0 bases and J by 2 bases, with 8 bases between the two germline ends. From germline, CDR1 is SGHRS and CDR2 YFSETQ. CDR3 size: 14 residues. This TCR was recovered from an adult who was a healthcare worker with PCR-confirmed SARS-CoV-2 infection or an uninfected control (not recorded which). Sequenced input: whole blood. The V gene is TRBV5-1, the J gene TRBJ1-2, with no clear D. The CDR3 spells CASSLGSNNYGYTF. Written as DNA, the CDR3 is TGCGCCAGCAGCTTGGGCAGCAACAACTATGGCTACACCTTC.